This T cell receptor beta chain was sequenced during a study of blood T cell repertoires in COVID-19. Only in-frame clones appear in the TCRdb table, and some are missing; sequencing was by immunoSEQ multiplex PCR. The table lists some 160,000 clones, around four fifths of them singletons. Deletions cut 3 bases from V and 9 bases from J, with 14 bases between. CDR3 size: 12 residues. The germline V gene encodes CDR1 DFQATT and CDR2 SNEGSKA (reference sequence). Specimen: peripheral blood. This receptor was identified in a woman of 80 years or more with COVID-19, enrolled during active disease. The chain links TRBV20-1 to TRBJ2-5, with D tentatively TRBD1 (6 bases). CDR3 bases: TGCAGTGCTAGTGCGGACAGTAGGCCCCAGTACTTC. Amino acid sequence: CSASADSRPQYF.